This TCR beta chain was profiled in a study of radiotherapy plus CTLA-4 blockade in lung cancer. Study overall: Of all patients, around 19% responded objectively and roughly 31% showed disease control. Study findings and constraints: Among reported predictors of response, early blood T cell clone dynamics with interferon-beta performed best. Expansion in blood of tumor-derived TCR clones was seen after radiotherapy plus ipilimumab.

On this clone: The antigen remains unidentified.

CDR3 size: 12 residues. The V and J ends lost 4 bases and 4 bases, in that order; junction bases with no gene match: 1. Germline CDR1 and CDR2: GTSNPN and SVGIG (reference sequence). Produced via immunoSEQ multiplex PCR; TCRdb's table is partial and in-frame only. Of roughly 75,000 clones listed, around 78% are singletons. The study gave focal radiation plus ipilimumab CTLA-4 blockade to patients with chemo-refractory metastatic non-small-cell lung cancer. The rearrangement links TRBV30 to TRBJ2-7, with 10 positions matching TRBD1. Sequencing used peripheral blood, obtained from a patient treated with radiotherapy plus ipilimumab. The receptor's source is a human donor with non-small cell lung cancer whose response to radiotherapy plus ipilimumab could not be evaluated. Some clones in this sample may be carry-over from other donors' samples. CDR3 nucleotide sequence: TGTGCCTGGAAGGACAGGGGGTACGAGCAGTACTTC. It is translated as CAWKDRGYEQYF.